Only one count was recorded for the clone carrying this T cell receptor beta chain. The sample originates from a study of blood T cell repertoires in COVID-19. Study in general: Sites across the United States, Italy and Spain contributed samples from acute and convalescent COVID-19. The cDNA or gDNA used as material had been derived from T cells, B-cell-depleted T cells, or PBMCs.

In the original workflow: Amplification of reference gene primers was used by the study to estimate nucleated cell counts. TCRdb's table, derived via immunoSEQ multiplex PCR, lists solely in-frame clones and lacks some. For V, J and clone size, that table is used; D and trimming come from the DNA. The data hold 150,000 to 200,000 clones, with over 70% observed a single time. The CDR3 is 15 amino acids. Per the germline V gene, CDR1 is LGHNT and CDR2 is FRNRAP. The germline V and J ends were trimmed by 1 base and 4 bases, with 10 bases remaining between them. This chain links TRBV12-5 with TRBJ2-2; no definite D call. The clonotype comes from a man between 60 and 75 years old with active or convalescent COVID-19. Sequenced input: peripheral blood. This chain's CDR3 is CASGLADTFTGELFF. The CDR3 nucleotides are TGTGCTAGTGGTTTGGCCGACACATTCACCGGGGAGCTGTTTTTT.